A single T cell receptor (beta chain) is shown here with its context. The antigen is unknown. In replicate PCRs of sorted subsets, 150 to 200 ng DNA, about 30,000 T cell genomes, was used. Measured with immunoSEQ multiplex PCR; TCRdb has only the in-frame clones, and not every one. The table includes roughly 1,100,000 clones, approximately 70% detected once. Per germline, CDR1 LNHDA and CDR2 SQIVND (reference sequence). CDR3 length: 16 amino acids. V lost 3 bases and J lost 7, with 16 bases in between. This sample is drawn from a study of shared clonotypes between healthy human individuals. Overall study results and limits: Lower generation probabilities were found for non-shared clonotypes than for those shared by all four donors.

All donors were healthy HIV-negative adults lacking recent acute infections or vaccinations. Division of CD4+ cells produced a CD45RA+ naive subset and a CD45RA-negative memory subset. The source is a young man in good health. The specimen was memory CD4+ T cells sorted from blood. The subset was: CD45RA-negative fraction. V gene TRBV19 combines with J gene TRBJ1-6, with D possibly being TRBD1 (6 bases). This chain's CDR3 is CASSINSGATNSPLHF. Here the CDR3 DNA reads TGTGCCAGTAGTATCAATTCGGGGGCTACCAATTCACCCCTCCACTTT.